The 27 T cell receptor beta chains in this list originate from one sample, sequenced in a study of T cells in Graves' hyperthyroidism and ophthalmopathy (dated by TCRdb to about 2019). Preparation of the library involved multiplex PCR. The sequencer listed for this sample is Illumina HiSeq 2000. Amplification of TCR beta CDR3 regions was carried out from RNA transcripts. The TCR CDR3 was subjected to a first round of RT-PCR using the HTBI primer set and the Qiagen OneStep RT-PCR kit. TCRdb handled the public reads itself, with Q25 trimming in fastp and clone calling in MiXCR, and kept productive beta chains. Merged by CDR3 protein, the rows form single entries marked with the most common genes and DNA. Counted in this sample were hundreds of thousands of distinct CDR3 sequences; approximately 15% of them appeared once. Roughly 3% of the sample is held by the ten biggest clonotypes. Sequenced input: blood. The source is a woman aged 35 to 49 with Graves' ophthalmopathy.

The table lists this clonotype with a few counts. A much bigger clone sits one base away, suggesting this may be a read error. This chain links TRBV6-2 or TRBV6-3 with TRBJ2-1; 14 nucleotides align to TRBD2. CDR1 and CDR2 from the germline V gene are MNHEY and SVGEGT. This CDR3 has 15 residues. The V and J ends lost 6 bases and 7 bases, in that order; junction bases with no gene match: 5. The CDR3: CASRLRTSGRNEQFF. CDR3 DNA sequence: TGTGCCAGCAGACTGAGGACTAGCGGGAGGAATGAGCAGTTCTTC.

This clonotype was counted at least ten times. The chain has TRBV2 and TRBJ1-5; a weak D match, TRBD1 (6 bases). Looked up from germline, CDR1 is SNHLY and CDR2 is FYNNEI. Trimming took 4 bases from V and 7 from J, leaving 8 bases between them. CDR3 length equals 12 residues. The chain's CDR3 is CASSVQGQPQHF. Written as DNA, the CDR3 is TGTGCCAGCAGTGTGCAGGGGCAGCCCCAGCATTTT.

This clonotype was counted many times. The chain employs TRBV28 and TRBJ1-2; D not resolved. This CDR3 is 17 amino acids long. Trimming cost V 2 bases and J 4 bases, with 20 bases left between them. The germline CDR1 and CDR2 sequences are MDHEN and SYDVKM. The CDR3 sequence: CASSLQSGSRRFYGYTF. The DNA of the CDR3 is TGTGCCAGCAGTTTACAAAGCGGGAGTCGACGGTTCTATGGCTACACCTTC.

As for this clonotype: With a much larger clone just one base away, this may be a read error. The V gene is TRBV20-1, the J gene TRBJ1-3; D gene unclear. Germline V CDR1 and CDR2: DFQATT, SNEGSKA (reference sequence). The CDR3 length is 15 residues. The DNA for the CDR3 is TGCAGTGCTAGCGGGGTAGGGCCCTCTGGAAACATCATATATTTT. Its translation is CSASGVGPSGNIIYF.

The V call is TRBV15, the J call TRBJ1-5; 10 bases are a match to TRBD1. The V gene end was trimmed by 0 bases and the J gene end by 11 bases; junction bases not matched to a gene: 10. The CDR3 covers 16 residues. The germline CDR1 and CDR2 sequences are LNHNV and YYDKDF (reference sequence). CDR3 in DNA: TGTGCCACCAGCAGAGATCGAAGGGACAGGGGAGACGCCCAGCATTTT. Its protein product is CATSRDRRDRGDAQHF.

This clonotype occurred a few times. The rearrangement uses TRBV2 and TRBJ2-4, with 12 bases aligning to TRBD2. The germline gives CDR1 SNHLY, CDR2 FYNNEI. This CDR3 spans 14 amino acids. With V trimmed by 7 bases and J by 4 bases, 2 bases remained unmatched. The CDR3 DNA reads TGTGCCAGCATGGGGACTAGCGGGAAAAACATTCAGTACTTC. Translated, it gives CASMGTSGKNIQYF.

The chain couples TRBV9 to TRBJ2-5; 14 nucleotides match TRBD2. Germline CDR1 and CDR2: SGDLS and YYNGEE. J gave up 1 base and V 0 bases, and 8 bases lay outside the gene matches. There are 19 residues in the CDR3. The CDR3 bases are TGTGCCAGCAGCGTAGCTGGGACTAGCGGGAGTACGCCCCAAGAGACCCAGTACTTC. Its protein product is CASSVAGTSGSTPQETQYF.

Note on this clonotype: This may arise from a read error, as a much more abundant clone is one base away. V usage is TRBV7-8 and J usage is TRBJ2-3, with TRBD1 identical over 11 bases. After removal of 5 bases from V and 2 bases from J, the junction contained 12 bases not matched to a gene. The germline gives CDR1 SGHVS, CDR2 FQNEAQ. The CDR3 extends over 18 amino acids. CDR3 protein: CASSPRFRDRGITDTQYF. For the CDR3, the DNA is TGTGCCAGCAGCCCAAGATTCAGGGACAGGGGGATCACAGATACGCAGTATTTT.

Many counts were recorded for this clonotype. This sequence joins TRBV18 and TRBJ2-1; D is perhaps TRBD1 (5 bases). Germline V CDR1 and CDR2: KGHSH, LQKENI. This CDR3 comprises 15 residues. Trimming took 2 bases from V and 6 from J, leaving 14 bases between them. Here the CDR3 reads CASSPRGLDGNEQFF. The CDR3 DNA reads TGTGCCAGCTCACCAAGGGGCCTCGACGGCAATGAGCAGTTCTTC.

There are a few counts of this clonotype. This chain joins TRBV18 and TRBJ1-6, with 7 bases fitting TRBD1. This CDR3 spans 14 amino acids. J gave up 8 bases and V 5 bases, and 6 bases lay outside the gene matches. The germline gives CDR1 KGHSH, CDR2 LQKENI. CDR3 sequence reads: CASSAEQGYSPLHF. CDR3 nucleotide sequence: TGTGCCAGCTCAGCGGAACAGGGGTATTCACCCCTCCACTTT.

This clonotype was seen repeatedly, ten times or more. The CDR3 region has the DNA TGTGCCAGCTCACCGACGGAGGGAAACACCATATATTTT. The encoded protein is CASSPTEGNTIYF. The chain couples TRBV18 to TRBJ1-3, with D uncertain. CDR3 size: 13 residues. The V and J ends lost 3 bases and 4 bases respectively, with 7 bases between them. From germline, CDR1 is KGHSH and CDR2 LQKENI. The complete variable domain, with remaining parts taken from reference TRBV18 and TRBJ1-3, reads NAGVMQNPRHLVRRRGQEARLRCSPMKGHSHVYWYRQLPEEGLKFMVYLQKENIIDESGMPKERFSAEFPKEGPSILRIQQVVRGDSAAYFCASSPTEGNTIYFGEGSWLTVV.

This clonotype was counted a few times. V usage is TRBV28 and J usage is TRBJ1-4; no reliable D call. The CDR3 is 13 residues long. With 6 bases removed from V and 0 bases from J, the gap between germline ends came to 5 bases. CDR1 and CDR2 from the germline V gene are MDHEN and SYDVKM. Written as DNA, the CDR3 is TGTGCCAGCAGGATTGCAACTAATGAAAAACTGTTTTTT. It codes for CASRIATNEKLFF.

This clonotype was counted a few times. This chain connects TRBV12-5 to TRBJ2-3, with 16 bases aligning to TRBD2. Germline V gene data show CDR1 as LGHNT and CDR2 as FRNRAP. The CDR3 consists of 19 residues. V lost 4 bases to trimming and J lost 5 bases; unmatched junction nucleotides: 12. This chain's CDR3 is CASGSGPGLAGGPGDTQYF. DNA of the CDR3: TGTGCTAGTGGTTCAGGACCGGGACTAGCGGGGGGGCCGGGAGATACGCAGTATTTT.

As to this clonotype: Its ends do not fully match the called genes, so a read error is possible. The chain joins TRBV10-3 to TRBJ2-7, with D possibly being TRBD1 or TRBD2 (5 bases each). This CDR3 region has 15 residues. Germline CDR1 ENHRY, CDR2 SYGVKD. For the CDR3, the DNA is TGTGCCATCAGTGACCCCGACGGGGCGACCTACGGGCAGTACTTC. It yields the protein CAISDPDGATYGQYF.

The chain recombines TRBV2 with TRBJ1-5, with D tentatively TRBD1 (5 bases). The V end was cut by 6 bases, the J end by 5 bases, with 14 bases between. The CDR3 has 14 residues. Germline V gene lookup returns CDR1 SNHLY and CDR2 FYNNEI. CDR3 protein: CASRGPGVDQPQHF. The CDR3 nucleotides read TGTGCCAGCAGGGGACCTGGGGTGGATCAGCCCCAGCATTTT.

This rearrangement joins TRBV5-1 to TRBJ2-1; 9 bases line up with TRBD1. CDR1 is SGHRS and CDR2 is YFSETQ in the germline V gene. V trimming: 4 bases; J trimming: 5 bases; junction bases outside the gene matches: 4. This CDR3 is 14 amino acids long. The CDR3 sequence is CASSQWTGDNEQFF. The CDR3, as DNA: TGCGCCAGCAGCCAATGGACAGGGGACAATGAGCAGTTCTTC. The variable domain in full, with the rest retrieved from reference TRBV5-1 and TRBJ2-1, is KAGVTQTPRYLIKTRGQQVTLSCSPISGHRSVSWYQQTPGQGLQFLFEYFSETQRNKGNFPGRFSGRQFSNSRSEMNVSTLELGDSALYLCASSQWTGDNEQFFGPGTRLTVL.

The sample holds many counts of this clonotype. CDR3 DNA: TGCAGTGCTAGCCGCGGGCGGCCCTACGAGCAGTACTTC. Protein sequence: CSASRGRPYEQYF. The chain joins TRBV20-1 to TRBJ2-7; tentative D call: TRBD2 (5 bases). There are 13 residues in the CDR3. Trimming stripped 3 bases from V and 2 bases from J, with 11 bases between. In germline, CDR1 is DFQATT, CDR2 SNEGSKA (reference sequence).

This clonotype was observed at least ten times. The gene calls are TRBV2 and TRBJ2-2; D gene unclear. Germline lookup yields CDR1 SNHLY and CDR2 FYNNEI. The V end lost 11 bases, the J end lost 0 bases, and 7 bases lay between the germline ends. This CDR3 contains 12 residues. CDR3 protein: CAWAANTGELFF. The CDR3 DNA reads TGTGCCTGGGCAGCGAACACCGGGGAGCTGTTTTTT. Supplemented by reference TRBV2 and TRBJ2-2, the full variable domain reads EPEVTQTPSHQVTQMGQEVILRCVPISNHLYFYWYRQILGQKVEFLVSFYNNEISEKSEIFDDQFSVERPDGSNFTLKIRSTKLEDSAMYFCAWAANTGELFFGEGSRLTVL.

In this sample, this clonotype turned up many times. The CDR3 sequence is CSARTAYEQYF. The CDR3 bases are TGCAGTGCAAGGACAGCCTACGAGCAGTACTTC. The chain recombines TRBV20-1 with TRBJ2-7; TRBD1 is a possible D gene (6 bases). The CDR3 extends over 11 amino acids. The germline V and J ends were trimmed by 6 bases and 2 bases, with 8 bases remaining between them. The germline gives CDR1 DFQATT, CDR2 SNEGSKA (reference sequence).

This clonotype was counted only a few times. The rearrangement uses TRBV7-3 and TRBJ2-2; D remains ambiguous. V was trimmed by 1 base and J by 5 bases, leaving 11 bases between them. There are 15 residues in the CDR3. CDR1 SGHTA and CDR2 FQGTGA come from the germline V gene. The CDR3 is CASSLMSAETGELFF. For the CDR3, the DNA is TGTGCCAGCAGCTTAATGAGTGCGGAGACCGGGGAGCTGTTTTTT.

The sample holds a few counts of this clonotype. The V and J genes are TRBV24-1 and TRBJ2-4; D gene uncertain. The CDR3 spans 13 residues. V lost 3 bases and J lost 9, with 11 bases in between. Germline CDR1 and CDR2: KGHDR and SFDVKD. The CDR3 reads CATSDAGVGIQYF. The CDR3 nucleotides read TGTGCCACCAGTGATGCTGGGGTCGGCATTCAGTACTTC.

This clonotype was seen many times. CDR3 sequence (DNA): TGTGCCAGCAGTGAACAGGGCTCCTACGAGCAGTACTTC. Translating gives CASSEQGSYEQYF. V gene TRBV2 combines with J gene TRBJ2-7, with D possibly TRBD1 on 5 matching bases. The CDR3 runs to 13 residues. V was cut by 2 bases and J by 0 bases, with 5 bases left in between. Germline V gene lookup returns CDR1 SNHLY and CDR2 FYNNEI.

This clonotype was picked up many times. The chain uses TRBV27 and TRBJ2-1; D unresolved. V was shortened by 5 bases and J by 0 bases, with 11 bases between the two germline ends. Germline V gives CDR1 MNHEY, CDR2 SMNVEV (reference sequence). The CDR3 extends over 15 amino acids. The CDR3 loop reads CASSVVDRSYNEQFF. CDR3 nucleotide sequence: TGTGCCAGCAGTGTTGTTGACCGCTCCTACAATGAGCAGTTCTTC.

This clonotype was found a few times. The gene calls are TRBV4-1 and TRBJ2-7; TRBD2 agrees at 8 bases. The junction had 7 bases not matched to a gene; V was cut back by 4 bases and J by 5 bases. This CDR3 spans 14 amino acids. The germline CDR1 and CDR2 sequences are MGHRA and YSYEKL. CDR3: CASSLRGGLDEQYF. As DNA, the CDR3 is TGCGCCAGCAGCCTCCGGGGGGGCCTGGACGAGCAGTACTTC.

This clonotype occurred many times. One end of the junction varies from germline; a read error may be responsible. This chain links TRBV5-1 with TRBJ2-7; TRBD2 agrees at 8 bases. The CDR3 has 15 amino acids. The germline V gene encodes CDR1 SGHRS and CDR2 YFSETQ. For the CDR3, the DNA is TGTGCCAGCAGCCCATTAGCGGGATCCTCCTACGAGCAGTACTTC. Encoded protein: CASSPLAGSSYEQYF.

The CDR3 nucleotides are TGTGCCGGCACTCCAGGGGGGCAGGGAGGAAATCTGAGGGGGACTGAAGCTTTCTTT. Protein: CAGTPGGQGGNLRGTEAFF. V and J are TRBV6-2 or TRBV6-3 and TRBJ1-1; TRBD1 matches at 7 bases. Germline-derived CDR1 and CDR2 are MNHEY and SVGEGT. The trim removed 11 bases at V and 5 bases at J, leaving 29 bases unmatched. CDR3 size: 19 residues.

This clonotype was detected ten times or more. This chain joins TRBV4-1 and TRBJ2-1; TRBD1 matches 7 bases. V lost 1 base to trimming and J lost 10 bases; unmatched junction nucleotides: 16. CDR1 and CDR2 from the germline V gene are MGHRA and YSYEKL. There are 17 residues in the CDR3. The CDR3 here is CASSQVGARTGGQEQFF. The CDR3 nucleotides read TGCGCCAGCAGCCAAGTCGGGGCAAGGACAGGTGGGCAGGAGCAGTTCTTC.